The 7 T cell receptor beta chains reported below all come from one sample, sequenced in a study of T cell responses to AZD1222 COVID-19 vaccine. Clones were read by immunoSEQ multiplex PCR, and TCRdb kept only the in-frame ones, dropping some. The sample consists of some 150,000 clones, more than 75% of them appearing once. Sequencing was performed on peripheral blood, taken on day 0 of AZD1222 vaccination. The receptors come from an adult in good health.

The gene calls are TRBV19 and TRBJ1-5, with 9 bases fitting TRBD1. V was clipped by 7 bases and J by 10 bases; unmatched bases: 11. CDR3 length equals 14 residues. Germline V lookup: CDR1 LNHDA, CDR2 SQIVND (reference sequence). CDR3 DNA: TGTGCCAGTACCATGGGACAGGGAGTTCCTCCCCAGCATTTT. Protein: CASTMGQGVPPQHF.

This clone was found once. V is TRBV9 and J is TRBJ1-2, with a tentative D call TRBD1 (6 bases). CDR1 and CDR2 from the germline V gene are SGDLS and YYNGEE. Trimming stripped 2 bases from V and 7 bases from J, with 18 bases between. The CDR3 is made up of 15 amino acids. DNA for the CDR3: TGTGCCAGCAGCGTGGCCCGCGGGGGGCCGGGTGGCTACACCTTC. Protein product: CASSVARGGPGGYTF.

V usage is TRBV9 and J usage is TRBJ1-4; maybe TRBD1 (6 bases). V lost 3 bases to trimming and J lost 1 base, with 22 bases between them. The CDR3 has 19 residues. Germline-derived CDR1 and CDR2 are SGDLS and YYNGEE. CDR3 amino acids: CASSAAGTHLLVTNEKLFF. The CDR3 bases are TGTGCCAGCAGCGCCGCCGGGACACACCTACTAGTAACTAATGAAAAACTGTTTTTT.

The chain carries TRBV7-3 and TRBJ2-1; 9 bases align to TRBD2. This CDR3 comprises 17 residues. Germline lookup yields CDR1 SGHTA and CDR2 FQGTGA. V lost 5 bases to trimming and J lost 5 bases; unmatched junction nucleotides: 13. CDR3 amino acids: CASSKGPMSSGNNEQFF. In nucleotides, the CDR3 is TGTGCCAGCAGCAAAGGACCTATGTCTAGCGGGAACAATGAGCAGTTCTTC.

V and J are TRBV7-9 and TRBJ2-3; D is unresolved. CDR1 is SEHNR, CDR2 FQNEAQ, per germline (reference sequence). CDR3 length: 13 residues. V was cut by 0 bases and J by 6 bases, with 7 bases left in between. The CDR3 coding sequence is TGTGCCAGCAGCTTAGCGGCCAGGGATACGCAGTATTTT. This encodes CASSLAARDTQYF.

This rearrangement joins TRBV4-1 to TRBJ1-2; no firm D call. From germline, CDR1 is MGHRA and CDR2 YSYEKL. Trimming shortened V by 4 bases and J by 7 bases, and 13 bases separated the two germline ends. This CDR3 has 13 residues. The CDR3 DNA sequence: TGCGCCAGCAGCCCCCCGGGCCTGGTTGGCTACACCTTC. Translation: CASSPPGLVGYTF.

V is TRBV2 and J is TRBJ2-5, with D perhaps TRBD2 (6 bases). This CDR3 has 13 amino acids. The V and J ends lost 9 bases and 5 bases respectively, with 16 bases between them. Germline assignment: CDR1 SNHLY and CDR2 FYNNEI. In DNA, the CDR3 is TGTGCCAGACGGGTAGCGGCGTTGGAGACCCAGTACTTC. This translates into CARRVAALETQYF.